What follows describes a single T cell receptor (beta chain). This sample was taken from a study of cytomegalovirus exposure and HLA in healthy donors. V dropped 4 bases and J dropped 6; count of bases not matched to a gene: 10. This CDR3 has 15 residues. The germline gives CDR1 SGHNT, CDR2 YENEEA. The PCR employed 60 Vbeta primers together with 13 Jbeta primers. TCRdb's table, derived via immunoSEQ multiplex PCR, lists solely in-frame clones and lacks some. Of approximately 180,000 clones in the sample, roughly 80% were seen once. Sequenced sample: PBMCs. The TCR comes from a woman between 18 and 29 years old in good health and CMV-seronegative. This chain links TRBV11-3 with TRBJ2-7; 9 bases map to TRBD2. DNA for the CDR3: TGTGCCAGCAGCTCCCGGGGTAGCGGGAGCTGCGAGCAGTACTTC. Amino acid sequence: CASSSRGSGSCEQYF.